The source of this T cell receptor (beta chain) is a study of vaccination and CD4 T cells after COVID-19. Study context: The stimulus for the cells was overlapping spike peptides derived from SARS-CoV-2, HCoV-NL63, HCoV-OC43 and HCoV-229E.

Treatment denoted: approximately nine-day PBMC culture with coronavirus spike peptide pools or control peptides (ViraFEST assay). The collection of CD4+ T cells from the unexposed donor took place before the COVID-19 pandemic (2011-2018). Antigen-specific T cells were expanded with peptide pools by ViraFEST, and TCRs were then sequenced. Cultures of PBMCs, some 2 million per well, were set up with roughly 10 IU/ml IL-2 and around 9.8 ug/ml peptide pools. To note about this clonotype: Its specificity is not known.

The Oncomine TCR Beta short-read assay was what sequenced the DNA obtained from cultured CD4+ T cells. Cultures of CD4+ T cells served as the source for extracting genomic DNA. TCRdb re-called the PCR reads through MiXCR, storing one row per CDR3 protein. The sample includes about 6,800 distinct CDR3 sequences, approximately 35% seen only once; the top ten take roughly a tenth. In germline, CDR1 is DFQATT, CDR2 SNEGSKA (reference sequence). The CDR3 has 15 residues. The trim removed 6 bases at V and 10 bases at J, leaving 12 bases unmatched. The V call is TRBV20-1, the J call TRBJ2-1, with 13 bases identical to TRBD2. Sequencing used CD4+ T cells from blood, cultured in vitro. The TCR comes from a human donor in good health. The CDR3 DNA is TGCAGTGCGGGGAAGACTAGCGGGAGGACCACAGAGCAGTTCTTC. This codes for CSAGKTSGRTTEQFF.